Below, 12 T cell receptor beta chains from the same sample are listed, as sequenced in a study of PD-1 blockade in classical Hodgkin lymphoma. Noted time point: newly diagnosed, previously untreated cHL patient sample. The protocol was immunoSEQ multiplex PCR, while the TCRdb copy is restricted to in-frame clones and leaves out a portion. Among approximately 7,000 clones, around 76% were seen once, and the ten largest hold roughly 8.1%. Sequencing was performed on peripheral blood mononuclear cells (PBMCs). The source is a human donor with classical Hodgkin lymphoma.

The V gene is TRBV30, the J gene TRBJ2-2, with D uncertain. V lost 6 bases and J 9 bases, leaving 8 bases between the germline ends. This CDR3 region has 10 residues. Germline V gene sequence: CDR1 GTSNPN, CDR2 SVGIG (reference sequence). The CDR3 coding sequence is TGTGCCTGTACTGGCCGGGAGCTGTTTTTT. This gives the protein CACTGRELFF. Drawing the rest from reference TRBV30 and TRBJ2-2, the complete variable domain is SQTIHQWPATLVQPVGSPLSLECTVEGTSNPNLYWYRQAAGRGLQLLFYSVGIGQISSEVPQNLSASRPQDRQFILSSKKLLLSDSGFYLCACTGRELFFGEGSRLTVL.

The V and J genes are TRBV5-1 and TRBJ2-7; D uncertain. Deletions cut 3 bases from V and 2 bases from J, with 6 bases between. There are 12 residues in the CDR3. The germline V gene has CDR1 SGHRS and CDR2 YFSETQ. CDR3 residues: CASSSGPYEQYF. In DNA form, the CDR3 reads TGCGCCAGCAGCTCCGGGCCCTACGAGCAGTACTTC.

This clone was recorded only once. This chain links TRBV19 with TRBJ2-1; 10 nucleotides line up with TRBD2. V lost 1 base, J lost 7 bases, and 7 bases stayed unmatched. Germline loops: CDR1 LNHDA, CDR2 SQIVND (reference sequence). This CDR3 is built from 16 residues. CDR3 sequence (DNA): TGTGCCAGTAGTATAGTGAGCGGGGGGGGAAAAAATGAGCAGTTCTTC. Protein product: CASSIVSGGGKNEQFF.

With respect to this clone: Other DNA sequences from this sample encode an identical CDR3 as well. This sequence joins TRBV7-2 and TRBJ1-2; TRBD1 agrees at 8 bases. J lost 5 bases, V lost 6 bases, and 5 bases had no gene match. CDR3 length: 13 residues. Germline values: CDR1 SGHTA, CDR2 FQGNSA. CDR3 sequence: CASSLTGGYGYTF. The CDR3 DNA is TGTGCCAGCAGTCTAACAGGGGGATATGGCTACACCTTC.

The chain has TRBV10-2 and TRBJ2-1; the D gene is possibly TRBD2 (6 bases). This CDR3 contains 14 residues. Germline V CDR1 and CDR2: WSHSY, SAAADI. The V end was cut by 6 bases, the J end by 4 bases, with 13 bases between. The CDR3 loop is CASRGTGVYNEQFF. CDR3 bases: TGCGCCAGCAGGGGGACGGGGGTTTACAATGAGCAGTTCTTC.

The rearrangement joins TRBV15 to TRBJ2-2; D assignment may be TRBD1 or TRBD2 (6 bases each). Germline-derived CDR1 and CDR2 are LNHNV and YYDKDF (reference sequence). The CDR3 loop spans 15 amino acids. V gave up 9 bases and J gave up 3 bases, with 17 bases separating them. Here the CDR3 DNA reads TGTGCCACTCGCCCCGGGGGCGAAGACACCGGGGAGCTGTTTTTT. Residues: CATRPGGEDTGELFF.

The chain uses TRBV6-1 and TRBJ2-7, with 9 bases identical to TRBD2. Trimming took 2 bases from V and 7 from J; bases not matched to a gene: 9. The length of the CDR3 is 15 residues. Germline V CDR1 and CDR2: MNHNS, SASEGT. CDR3 in DNA: TGTGCCAGCAGTGAACGGTTAGCGGGAGTGGGAGAGCAGTACTTC. The encoded protein is CASSERLAGVGEQYF.

A single count supports this clone. The chain carries TRBV5-1 and TRBJ2-6; TRBD1 matches 7 bases. This CDR3 has 17 residues. Germline V gene lookup returns CDR1 SGHRS and CDR2 YFSETQ. The trim removed 0 bases at V and 3 bases at J, leaving 6 bases unmatched. Written as DNA, the CDR3 is TGCGCCAGCAGCTTGGAAGGGGGCGCGGGTGGGGCCAACGTCCTGACTTTC. Translated: CASSLEGGAGGANVLTF.

This chain connects TRBV5-4 to TRBJ2-2; 7 bases map to TRBD1. The ends lost 3 bases at V and 5 bases at J; junction bases unmatched: 4. The CDR3 totals 14 residues. Germline CDR1 SGHNT, CDR2 YYREEE (reference sequence). The CDR3 sequence is CASSWDRRTGELFF. CDR3 bases: TGTGCCAGCAGCTGGGACAGAAGGACCGGGGAGCTGTTTTTT.

The V call is TRBV5-1, the J call TRBJ2-7; maybe TRBD1 (6 bases). V dropped 4 bases and J dropped 1 base, with 15 bases sitting between them. Germline V CDR1 and CDR2: SGHRS, YFSETQ. The CDR3 has 15 amino acids. CDR3 region: CASSGQGTLSYEQYF. The CDR3 coding sequence is TGCGCCAGCAGCGGCCAGGGGACCCTTTCCTACGAGCAGTACTTC.

This rearrangement joins TRBV2 to TRBJ1-5; the match to TRBD1 covers 10 bases. CDR3 size: 13 residues. After removal of 4 bases from V and 7 bases from J, the junction contained 1 base not matched to a gene. In germline, CDR1 is SNHLY, CDR2 FYNNEI. The CDR3 nucleotides read TGTGCCAGCAGTGGGACAGGGGGACAGCCCCAGCATTTT. This translates into CASSGTGGQPQHF. Full variable domain (missing parts from reference TRBV2 and TRBJ1-5): EPEVTQTPSHQVTQMGQEVILRCVPISNHLYFYWYRQILGQKVEFLVSFYNNEISEKSEIFDDQFSVERPDGSNFTLKIRSTKLEDSAMYFCASSGTGGQPQHFGDGTRLSIL.

The J gene is TRBJ1-2, the V gene TRBV11-2; D perhaps matches TRBD1 (6 bases). Germline V gene lookup returns CDR1 SGHAT and CDR2 FQNNGV. Trimming took off 5 bases at V and 4 bases at J, with 17 bases between the two ends. This CDR3 has 15 residues. CDR3 sequence reads: CASSTTGGAVYGYTF. The CDR3 region has the DNA TGTGCCAGCAGCACTACTGGGGGGGCAGTCTATGGCTACACCTTC.